Included here is one T cell receptor beta chain sequence, with context. The data stem from a study of cytomegalovirus exposure and HLA in healthy donors. Study background: The 110 or so validation repertoires used a platform that matched the one used for the approximately 700 first-cohort repertoires, as a later analysis reported.

The table came from immunoSEQ multiplex PCR; TCRdb's copy has only in-frame clones and leaves some out. The profile shows 150,000 to 200,000 clones, around 83% of them singletons. CDR3 length equals 14 residues. Trimming shortened V by 3 bases and J by 3 bases, and 9 bases separated the two germline ends. CDR1 and CDR2 from the germline V gene are SGHTA and FQGNSA. Input material: PBMCs. The sequence came from a woman aged 30 to 39 in good health and CMV-seropositive. The chain couples TRBV7-2 to TRBJ1-5; D is perhaps TRBD1 (5 bases). CDR3 region: CASSFHRNNQPQHF. CDR3 DNA: TGTGCCAGCAGCTTCCACAGGAACAATCAGCCCCAGCATTTT.